These 19 T cell receptor beta chains originate from one sample sequenced in a study of blood T cell repertoires in COVID-19 (dated by TCRdb to 2018 to 2021). The library was produced with the immunoSEQ multiplex PCR assay. The clones in this table, taken by TCRdb from immuneACCESS, are in-frame only. Not every clone is retained; where verified, under half of the shortfall comes from an unresolved V gene, and the cause of the rest is unknown. This sample holds about half a million clones; around 85% were observed only once. The ten largest make up roughly 3.2% of the sample. Material for sequencing was peripheral blood. These receptors came from a human donor in a cohort sampled during active COVID-19.

The chain recombines TRBV19 with TRBJ2-7; maybe TRBD2 (6 bases). V was pared by 3 bases and J by 3 bases, with 24 bases between. The CDR3 has 18 amino acids. Germline V CDR1 and CDR2: LNHDA, SQIVND (reference sequence). The CDR3, as DNA: TGTGCCAGTAGTATCACCACAACTAGCAGCACCCCAATCTACGAGCAGTACTTC. Amino acid sequence: CASSITTTSSTPIYEQYF.

The chain recombines TRBV10-3 with TRBJ1-2; TRBD1 matches 9 bases. Trimming cost V 10 bases and J 5 bases; bases outside gene matches: 8. There are 13 residues in the CDR3. Germline CDR1 and CDR2: ENHRY and SYGVKD. The CDR3, as DNA: TGTGCCAGCTTTCCGGGACAGGGATATGGCTACACCTTC. Its translation: CASFPGQGYGYTF.

This clone was seen just once. J is TRBJ2-1 and V is TRBV19, with TRBD2 identical over 10 bases. Germline loops: CDR1 LNHDA, CDR2 SQIVND (reference sequence). The CDR3 spans 16 residues. With 0 bases clipped from V and 2 bases from J, the junction kept 1 base outside the gene matches. The DNA for the CDR3 is TGTGCCAGTAGTATAGATACTAGCGGGACCTACAATGAGCAGTTCTTC. This translates into CASSIDTSGTYNEQFF.

The chain recombines TRBV19 with TRBJ1-4; tentatively, D is TRBD1 (5 bases). Between the trimmed V and J ends, which lost 3 bases and 9 bases, there was a span of 11 bases. Germline lookup yields CDR1 LNHDA and CDR2 SQIVND (reference sequence). There are 13 residues in the CDR3. The chain's CDR3 is CASSMEEGQKLFF. CDR3 DNA sequence: TGTGCCAGTAGTATGGAGGAGGGGCAAAAACTGTTTTTT.

A remark on this clone: At one of its ends the junction is not consistent with the germline gene, which may arise from a read error. V and J are TRBV19 and TRBJ2-3, with TRBD1 identical over 8 bases. Germline V gene sequence: CDR1 LNHDA, CDR2 SQIVND (reference sequence). The CDR3 contains 16 residues. CDR3 loop: CASSLQGAPNTNTQYF. In DNA, the CDR3 is TGTGCCAGTAGTCTCCAGGGGGCCCCTAACACAAATACGCAGTATTTT.

This chain uses TRBV4-2 with TRBJ1-6; maybe TRBD1 (5 bases). Germline CDR1 is LGHNA and CDR2 is YNFKEQ. The V gene lost 0 bases and the J gene lost 10 bases, with 19 bases spanning the gap. The CDR3 is 17 residues long. DNA of the CDR3: TGTGCCAGCAGCCAAGAGGGGAGGGGAAGGTCGGGGTCACCCCTCCACTTT. Translated, it gives CASSQEGRGRSGSPLHF.

The CDR3 bases are TGTGCCAGCAGTGCAGCGAGGGACTCCTACGAGCAGTACTTC. Encoded protein: CASSAARDSYEQYF. V and J are TRBV2 and TRBJ2-7, with D maybe TRBD2 (5 bases). The CDR3 runs to 14 residues. Trimming took off 4 bases at V and 0 bases at J, with 10 bases between the two ends. Germline CDR1 SNHLY, CDR2 FYNNEI.

V is TRBV18 and J is TRBJ2-7; possibly TRBD1 for D (5 bases). V was pared by 5 bases and J by 2 bases, with 7 bases between. The CDR3 runs 12 residues. In germline, CDR1 is KGHSH, CDR2 LQKENI. The CDR3 DNA reads as TGTGCCAGCTCATTGGACACCTACGAGCAGTACTTC. Its translation is CASSLDTYEQYF. The entire variable domain, with the rest obtained from reference TRBV18 and TRBJ2-7, is as follows: NAGVMQNPRHLVRRRGQEARLRCSPMKGHSHVYWYRQLPEEGLKFMVYLQKENIIDESGMPKERFSAEFPKEGPSILRIQQVVRGDSAAYFCASSLDTYEQYFGPGTRLTVT.

This clone was seen only a few times. The chain combines TRBV30 with TRBJ1-5; perhaps TRBD1 as D (5 bases). Germline V gives CDR1 GTSNPN, CDR2 SVGIG (reference sequence). Trimming stripped 0 bases from V and 2 bases from J, with 14 bases between. CDR3 length equals 16 residues. Here the CDR3 reads CAWSVRFGAGNQPQHF. The CDR3 bases are TGTGCCTGGAGTGTTAGGTTTGGGGCAGGCAATCAGCCCCAGCATTTT.

V gene TRBV18 combines with J gene TRBJ1-6; 8 nucleotides line up with TRBD1. From germline, CDR1 is KGHSH and CDR2 LQKENI. The CDR3 is 16 amino acids. V was clipped by 2 bases and J by 7 bases; unmatched bases: 7. CDR3 nucleotides: TGTGCCAGCTCACCAAATGAGGACAGGGAGAATTCACCCCTCCACTTT. This encodes CASSPNEDRENSPLHF.

The V and J genes are TRBV30 and TRBJ1-5; a weak D match, TRBD1 (5 bases). CDR1 and CDR2 from the germline V gene are GTSNPN and SVGIG (reference sequence). The CDR3 loop spans 13 amino acids. The V and J ends lost 3 bases and 8 bases respectively, with 14 bases between them. The CDR3 region is CAWSVDRGKPQHF. CDR3 nucleotide sequence: TGTGCCTGGAGCGTGGATAGGGGCAAGCCCCAGCATTTT.

This chain joins TRBV19 and TRBJ2-1; D call uncertain. CDR3 length: 12 residues. V dropped 4 bases and J dropped 7 bases, with 8 bases sitting between them. Germline assignment: CDR1 LNHDA and CDR2 SQIVND (reference sequence). CDR3 DNA sequence: TGTGCCAGTAGTACCCTAGTTAATGAGCAGTTCTTC. This encodes CASSTLVNEQFF.

The chain employs TRBV18 and TRBJ1-2; possible D gene TRBD1, 6 bases. Germline lookup yields CDR1 KGHSH and CDR2 LQKENI. The CDR3 sequence is 13 residues long. V was shortened by 5 bases and J by 4 bases, with 11 bases between the two germline ends. CDR3 nucleotides: TGTGCCAGCTCAAGTGTGGACAGCTATGGCTACACCTTC. Protein sequence: CASSSVDSYGYTF.

V gene TRBV7-3 combines with J gene TRBJ2-1, with D maybe TRBD2 (6 bases). The V gene lost 5 bases and the J gene lost 4 bases, with 15 bases spanning the gap. Germline assignment: CDR1 SGHTA and CDR2 FQGTGA. The CDR3 has 15 residues. CDR3 in amino acids: CASSPPGSRYNEQFF. The CDR3 nucleotides are TGTGCCAGCAGCCCCCCCGGGAGTCGATACAATGAGCAGTTCTTC.

The chain recombines TRBV30 with TRBJ1-2; D is undetermined. This CDR3 spans 13 amino acids. The V gene lost 1 base and the J gene lost 4 bases, with 10 bases spanning the gap. Germline V gives CDR1 GTSNPN, CDR2 SVGIG (reference sequence). CDR3 residues: CAWSEETGYGYTF. The CDR3 DNA follows: TGTGCCTGGAGTGAGGAAACGGGCTATGGCTACACCTTC.

The rearrangement joins TRBV10-3 to TRBJ1-1; maybe TRBD1 (5 bases). This CDR3 spans 13 amino acids. Per the germline V gene, CDR1 is ENHRY and CDR2 is SYGVKD. V lost 6 bases, J lost 4 bases, and 12 bases lay in between. The CDR3 coding sequence is TGTGCCATCAGGGAAGGCGGGGGCACTGAAGCTTTCTTT. Translation: CAIREGGGTEAFF.

This rearrangement joins TRBV10-1 to TRBJ2-3, with 12 bases matching TRBD2. The CDR3 sequence is 16 residues long. The V gene end was trimmed by 2 bases and the J gene end by 5 bases; junction bases not matched to a gene: 5. Germline CDR1 is WNHNN and CDR2 is SYGVQD (reference sequence). The CDR3 sequence: CASSEKLAGGRDTQYF. CDR3 bases: TGCGCCAGCAGTGAGAAGCTAGCGGGAGGGCGAGATACGCAGTATTTT.

The chain uses TRBV5-4 and TRBJ2-5; 9 bases align to TRBD1. Germline V gene data show CDR1 as SGHNT and CDR2 as YYREEE (reference sequence). This CDR3 contains 14 residues. Trimming cost V 3 bases and J 5 bases; bases outside gene matches: 5. CDR3 in amino acids: CASSWTGVGETQYF. CDR3 nucleotide sequence: TGTGCCAGCAGCTGGACAGGGGTTGGTGAGACCCAGTACTTC. Based on the CDR3 plus reference TRBV5-4 and TRBJ2-5, the full variable domain is ETGVTQSPTHLIKTRGQQVTLRCSSQSGHNTVSWYQQALGQGPQFIFQYYREEENGRGNFPPRFSGLQFPNYSSELNVNALELDDSALYLCASSWTGVGETQYFGPGTRLLVL.

As regards this clone: At the DNA level, this CDR3 is encoded by other sequences in the same sample as well. The V and J genes are TRBV19 and TRBJ2-2; 8 nucleotides align to TRBD1. The ends lost 1 base at V and 1 base at J; junction bases unmatched: 2. Germline values: CDR1 LNHDA, CDR2 SQIVND (reference sequence). This CDR3 contains 16 residues. CDR3 sequence: CASSIGGTGNTGELFF. In nucleotides, the CDR3 is TGTGCCAGTAGTATAGGAGGGACAGGGAACACCGGGGAGCTGTTTTTT.